This passage covers 29 T cell receptor beta chains from one sample sequenced in a study of cytomegalovirus exposure and HLA in healthy donors. Researchers ran the PCR with 60 Vbeta and 13 Jbeta primers. Data came from immunoSEQ multiplex PCR; TCRdb stores just in-frame clones and leaves some out. The sample records approximately 120,000 clones, roughly 63% being singletons. Material: PBMCs. The receptor source for this set is a woman between 65 and 79 years old in good health and CMV-seropositive.

The gene calls are TRBV4-1 and TRBJ1-2; 8 bases match TRBD1. Germline CDR1 is MGHRA and CDR2 is YSYEKL. CDR3 length equals 15 residues. After removal of 1 base from V and 7 bases from J, the junction contained 8 bases not matched to a gene. CDR3 region: CASSQVGQGASGYTF. Here the CDR3 DNA reads TGCGCCAGCAGCCAAGTGGGTCAGGGGGCGTCTGGCTACACCTTC.

This clone has only a few counts. This rearrangement joins TRBV7-9 to TRBJ2-7; TRBD1 might be the D (5 bases). Trimming cost V 5 bases and J 6 bases, with 17 bases left between them. CDR3 length: 14 amino acids. Germline values: CDR1 SEHNR, CDR2 FQNEAQ (reference sequence). The chain's CDR3 is CASSPQGPQGEQYF. In nucleotides, the CDR3 is TGTGCCAGCAGCCCCCAGGGCCCCCAGGGCGAGCAGTACTTC.

J is TRBJ1-2 and V is TRBV7-8; D unresolved. The length of the CDR3 is 13 residues. Trimming took off 0 bases at V and 4 bases at J, with 6 bases between the two ends. Germline CDR1 and CDR2: SGHVS and FQNEAQ. The CDR3 loop is CASSLAAGYGYTF. The CDR3 DNA is TGTGCCAGCAGCTTAGCCGCGGGCTATGGCTACACCTTC.

The chain links TRBV6-1 to TRBJ1-1, with 9 bases lining up with TRBD1. V shed 4 bases, J shed 0 bases, and the junction held 12 bases outside the gene matches. The CDR3 loop spans 18 amino acids. Germline V CDR1 and CDR2: MNHNS, SASEGT. The CDR3: CASSAINWGQGMNTEAFF. The CDR3 DNA reads TGTGCCAGCAGTGCAATAAACTGGGGACAGGGCATGAACACTGAAGCTTTCTTT.

The J gene is TRBJ2-3, the V gene TRBV4-1, with D tentatively TRBD2 (5 bases). The CDR3 extends over 18 amino acids. V was cut by 0 bases and J by 0 bases, with 16 bases left in between. The germline gives CDR1 MGHRA, CDR2 YSYEKL. CDR3: CASSQDPARRTSTDTQYF. The CDR3, as DNA: TGCGCCAGCAGCCAAGATCCCGCGAGGCGGACTAGCACAGATACGCAGTATTTT.

This clone was seen more than once but under ten times. The rearrangement links TRBV6-1 to TRBJ1-1, with unresolved D. This CDR3 has 16 residues. Germline assignment: CDR1 MNHNS and CDR2 SASEGT. V lost 0 bases and J lost 1, with 12 bases in between. The CDR3 sequence: CASSEALVTTNTEAFF. CDR3 DNA sequence: TGTGCCAGCAGTGAAGCGCTAGTCACAACGAACACTGAAGCTTTCTTT.

For the CDR3, the DNA is TGCGCCAGCAGTGATTGGGGAGCAACTAATGAAAAACTGTTTTTT. As protein: CASSDWGATNEKLFF. The chain has TRBV10-2 and TRBJ1-4, with D unresolved. CDR1 and CDR2 from the germline V gene are WSHSY and SAAADI. Trimming took off 3 bases at V and 0 bases at J, with 8 bases between the two ends. CDR3 size: 15 residues.

The genes are TRBV6-5 and TRBJ1-1; the match to TRBD1 covers 7 bases. Germline V gene lookup returns CDR1 MNHEY and CDR2 SVGAGI. The junction had 2 bases not matched to a gene; V was cut back by 4 bases and J by 0 bases. The CDR3 is 14 residues long. CDR3 region: CASSSGQMNTEAFF. DNA for the CDR3: TGTGCCAGCAGTTCGGGACAGATGAACACTGAAGCTTTCTTT.

The V call is TRBV2, the J call TRBJ1-6; no definite D call. Trimming pared 0 bases from V and 7 bases from J, leaving 4 bases between. The CDR3 sequence is 13 residues long. Germline CDR1 is SNHLY and CDR2 is FYNNEI. CDR3 in DNA: TGTGCCAGCAGTGAAGCCGGGAATTCACCCCTCCACTTT. Protein product: CASSEAGNSPLHF. Filled out from reference TRBV2 and TRBJ1-6, the complete variable domain reads EPEVTQTPSHQVTQMGQEVILRCVPISNHLYFYWYRQILGQKVEFLVSFYNNEISEKSEIFDDQFSVERPDGSNFTLKIRSTKLEDSAMYFCASSEAGNSPLHFGNGTRLTVT.

The V gene is TRBV7-3, the J gene TRBJ1-1, with 8 bases aligning to TRBD1. Germline CDR1 reads SGHTA; CDR2 reads FQGTGA. The CDR3 length is 13 residues. V gave up 5 bases and J gave up 5 bases; unmatched junction bases: 4. As DNA, the CDR3 is TGTGCCAGCAGCACACAGGGGGGGACTGAAGCTTTCTTT. It yields the protein CASSTQGGTEAFF.

The chain links TRBV29-1 to TRBJ2-3; 7 positions agree with TRBD2. Trimming at V came to 4 bases and at J to 1 base, leaving 2 bases not matched to a gene. Germline-derived CDR1 and CDR2 are SQVTM and ANQGSEA. The CDR3 is 13 amino acids. In nucleotides, the CDR3 is TGCAGCGTTGTGGCGGGGGGCACAGATACGCAGTATTTT. It codes for CSVVAGGTDTQYF.

This clone was detected only a few times. The chain carries TRBV5-5 and TRBJ1-2; weak D call: TRBD1 (5 bases). Germline values: CDR1 SGHKS, CDR2 YYEKEE (reference sequence). The CDR3 totals 17 residues. V was pared by 5 bases and J by 6 bases, with 26 bases between. The CDR3 spells CASSRGPALSGGDGYTF. The CDR3 nucleotides are TGTGCCAGCAGTCGTGGGCCGGCCTTGTCAGGAGGGGATGGCTACACCTTC. Full variable domain (rest looked up from reference TRBV5-5 and TRBJ1-2): DAGVTQSPTHLIKTRGQQVTLRCSPISGHKSVSWYQQVLGQGPQFIFQYYEKEERGRGNFPDRFSARQFPNYSSELNVNALLLGDSALYLCASSRGPALSGGDGYTFGSGTRLTVV.

This chain connects TRBV7-9 to TRBJ1-2, with D unclear. The V end was cut by 1 base, the J end by 5 bases, with 8 bases between. Germline V CDR1 and CDR2: SEHNR, FQNEAQ (reference sequence). This CDR3 region has 13 residues. The CDR3 nucleotides are TGTGCCAGCAGCTTAGATTCGACTTATGGCTACACCTTC. Translation: CASSLDSTYGYTF.

The gene calls are TRBV5-1 and TRBJ2-5, with D possibly being TRBD1 (6 bases). Trimming took 2 bases from V and 4 from J, leaving 9 bases between them. Germline lookup yields CDR1 SGHRS and CDR2 YFSETQ. The CDR3 length is 13 residues. CDR3 sequence (DNA): TGCGCCAGCAGCTTAACAGGGACAGAGACCCAGTACTTC. The encoded protein is CASSLTGTETQYF.

There are a few counts of this clone. The chain joins TRBV7-2 to TRBJ1-6, with 10 positions matching TRBD1. The CDR3 is 15 amino acids. V gave up 4 bases and J gave up 11 bases; unmatched junction bases: 8. Germline-derived CDR1 and CDR2 are SGHTA and FQGNSA. The CDR3 is CASSSLDRGSTPLHF. CDR3 nucleotides: TGTGCCAGCAGCTCGCTGGACAGGGGGTCGACACCCCTCCACTTT.

This clone was picked up a small number of times. The CDR3 spells CASSEAFAYEQYF. The CDR3 DNA reads as TGTGCCAGCAGTGAAGCCTTTGCCTACGAGCAGTACTTC. This sequence joins TRBV6-1 and TRBJ2-7; no firm D call. The germline V gene has CDR1 MNHNS and CDR2 SASEGT. Trimming removed 0 bases at V and 2 bases at J, with 5 bases between. This CDR3 spans 13 amino acids.

The V call is TRBV19, the J call TRBJ1-5, with D possibly TRBD1 on 5 matching bases. V lost 1 base, J lost 5 bases, and 9 bases lay in between. From germline, CDR1 is LNHDA and CDR2 SQIVND (reference sequence). The CDR3 runs 14 residues. CDR3 protein: CASSIGGPYQPQHF. CDR3 in DNA: TGTGCCAGTAGTATAGGGGGCCCCTATCAGCCCCAGCATTTT.

The CDR3: CASSAFPQGTGELFF. CDR3 DNA: TGTGCCAGTAGTGCCTTCCCACAGGGCACCGGGGAGCTGTTTTTT. This rearrangement joins TRBV19 to TRBJ2-2; D is perhaps TRBD1 (6 bases). Germline CDR1 LNHDA, CDR2 SQIVND (reference sequence). The CDR3 sequence is 15 residues long. V gave up 5 bases and J gave up 4 bases, with 14 bases separating them.

The genes are TRBV14 and TRBJ2-1; 7 nucleotides line up with TRBD2. Germline trimming cut 1 base from V and 10 bases from J; bases unmatched to any gene: 7. The CDR3 runs 14 residues. From germline, CDR1 is SGHDN and CDR2 FVKESK. CDR3 in amino acids: CASSQALGGTEQFF. The DNA for the CDR3 is TGTGCCAGCAGCCAAGCCCTCGGGGGGACGGAGCAGTTCTTC.

This clone was counted only a few times. The chain employs TRBV7-9 and TRBJ1-5; 7 nucleotides line up with TRBD1. Germline V gene lookup returns CDR1 SEHNR and CDR2 FQNEAQ (reference sequence). The CDR3 extends over 14 amino acids. J lost 5 bases, V lost 5 bases, and 6 bases had no gene match. Here the CDR3 reads CASSTQGNDQPQHF. The DNA of the CDR3 is TGTGCCAGCAGCACACAGGGGAACGATCAGCCCCAGCATTTT.

The chain is built from TRBV30 and TRBJ1-4, with unresolved D. The germline gives CDR1 GTSNPN, CDR2 SVGIG (reference sequence). Trimming took 7 bases from V and 4 from J, leaving 13 bases between them. There are 13 residues in the CDR3. CDR3 nucleotide sequence: TGTGCCTCCCTCGGCGGGAATAATGAAAAACTGTTTTTT. Its translation is CASLGGNNEKLFF.

The rearrangement joins TRBV5-1 to TRBJ2-3; D gene unclear. Per the germline V gene, CDR1 is SGHRS and CDR2 is YFSETQ. With 7 bases removed from V and 6 bases from J, the gap between germline ends came to 12 bases. The CDR3 runs 12 residues. The DNA for the CDR3 is TGCGCCAGCGGCCTCATCTCGGATACGCAGTATTTT. Translation gives CASGLISDTQYF.

This chain connects TRBV10-2 to TRBJ1-4; no clear D gene. This CDR3 spans 14 amino acids. Germline V gives CDR1 WSHSY, CDR2 SAAADI. V was clipped by 4 bases and J by 7 bases, with 13 bases between them. The CDR3 region is CASSADPRGEKLFF. The CDR3 nucleotides are TGCGCCAGCAGTGCTGACCCACGCGGTGAAAAACTGTTTTTT.

This chain joins TRBV19 and TRBJ1-4, with D maybe TRBD1 (6 bases). Germline CDR1 is LNHDA and CDR2 is SQIVND (reference sequence). Trimming pared 2 bases from V and 5 bases from J, leaving 15 bases between. The CDR3 consists of 16 residues. This CDR3 reads CASSITPPDRNEKLFF. The CDR3 DNA follows: TGTGCCAGTAGTATAACCCCTCCGGACAGAAATGAAAAACTGTTTTTT.

This chain connects TRBV19 to TRBJ1-1; D may be TRBD1 (6 bases). CDR3 length: 13 residues. CDR1 LNHDA and CDR2 SQIVND come from the germline V gene (reference sequence). Trimming shortened V by 5 bases and J by 1 base, and 8 bases separated the two germline ends. Written as DNA, the CDR3 is TGTGCCAGTAGTTTGACAGGGAACACTGAAGCTTTCTTT. Protein sequence: CASSLTGNTEAFF.

The V gene is TRBV5-5, the J gene TRBJ1-2; D remains ambiguous. Germline CDR1 reads SGHKS; CDR2 reads YYEKEE (reference sequence). Trimming removed 0 bases at V and 3 bases at J, with 9 bases between. The CDR3 has 14 residues. The CDR3 region is CASSLAPSDYGYTF. As DNA, the CDR3 is TGTGCCAGCAGCTTGGCCCCCAGTGACTATGGCTACACCTTC.

V usage is TRBV30 and J usage is TRBJ2-1; 8 bases map to TRBD2. Germline CDR1 reads GTSNPN; CDR2 reads SVGIG (reference sequence). J lost 8 bases, V lost 3 bases, and 3 bases had no gene match. The length of the CDR3 is 12 residues. DNA of the CDR3: TGTGCCTGGAGGGGGACTAGGGATGAGCAGTTCTTC. Its translation: CAWRGTRDEQFF.

V is TRBV19 and J is TRBJ1-5, with TRBD1 matching over 10 bases. This CDR3 has 12 amino acids. With 10 bases clipped from V and 11 bases from J, the junction kept 8 bases outside the gene matches. Germline CDR1 is LNHDA and CDR2 is SQIVND (reference sequence). Here the CDR3 reads CATGQGELTQHF. CDR3 bases: TGTGCCACCGGACAGGGGGAGTTGACCCAGCATTTT.

This chain links TRBV18 with TRBJ2-5; 9 nucleotides match TRBD2. The CDR3 contains 16 residues. J lost 6 bases, V lost 3 bases, and 11 bases had no gene match. CDR1 and CDR2 (germline): KGHSH, LQKENI. The CDR3 DNA reads as TGTGCCAGCTCACCGCCTATGCCTAGCGGGGAGCAGACCCAGTACTTC. Translating it yields CASSPPMPSGEQTQYF.